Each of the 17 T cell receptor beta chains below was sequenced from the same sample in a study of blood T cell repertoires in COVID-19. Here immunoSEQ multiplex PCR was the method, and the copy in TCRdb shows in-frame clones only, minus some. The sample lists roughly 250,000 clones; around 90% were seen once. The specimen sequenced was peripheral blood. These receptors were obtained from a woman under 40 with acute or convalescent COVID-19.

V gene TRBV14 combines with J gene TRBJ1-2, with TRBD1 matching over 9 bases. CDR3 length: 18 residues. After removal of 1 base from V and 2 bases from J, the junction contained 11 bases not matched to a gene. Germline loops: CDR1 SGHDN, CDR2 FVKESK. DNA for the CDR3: TGTGCCAGCAGCCAAGCCGGGACAGGGCTAATTCGGAACTATGGCTACACCTTC. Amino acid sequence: CASSQAGTGLIRNYGYTF.

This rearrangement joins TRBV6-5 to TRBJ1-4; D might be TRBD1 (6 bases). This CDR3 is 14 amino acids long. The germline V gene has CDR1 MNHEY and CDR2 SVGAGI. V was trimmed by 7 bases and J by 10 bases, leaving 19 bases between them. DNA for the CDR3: TGTGCCAGCACCCCACGAGGGGGTATCGGAAAACTGTTTTTT. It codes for CASTPRGGIGKLFF.

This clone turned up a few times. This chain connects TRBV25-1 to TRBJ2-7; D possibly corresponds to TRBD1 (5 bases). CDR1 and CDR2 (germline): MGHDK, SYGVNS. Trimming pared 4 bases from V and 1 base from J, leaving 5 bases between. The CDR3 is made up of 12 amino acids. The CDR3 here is CASSGQSYEQYF. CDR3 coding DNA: TGTGCCAGCAGTGGACAGTCCTACGAGCAGTACTTC.

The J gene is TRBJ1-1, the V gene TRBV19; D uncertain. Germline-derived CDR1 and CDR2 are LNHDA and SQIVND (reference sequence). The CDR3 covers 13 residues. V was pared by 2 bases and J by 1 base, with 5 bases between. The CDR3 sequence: CASSIIGNTEAFF. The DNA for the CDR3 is TGTGCCAGTAGTATAATCGGGAACACTGAAGCTTTCTTT.

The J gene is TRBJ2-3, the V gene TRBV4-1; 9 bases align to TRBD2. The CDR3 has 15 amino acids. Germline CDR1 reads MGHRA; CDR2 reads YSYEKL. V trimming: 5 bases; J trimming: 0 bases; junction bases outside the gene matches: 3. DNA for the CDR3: TGCGCCAGCAGCTCTAGCGGGACTAGCACAGATACGCAGTATTTT. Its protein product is CASSSSGTSTDTQYF.

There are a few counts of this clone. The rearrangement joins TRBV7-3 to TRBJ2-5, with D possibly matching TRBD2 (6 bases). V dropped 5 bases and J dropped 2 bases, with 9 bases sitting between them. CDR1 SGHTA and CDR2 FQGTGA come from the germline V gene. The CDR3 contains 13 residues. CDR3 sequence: CASSRTIQETQYF. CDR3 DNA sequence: TGTGCCAGCAGCCGGACTATACAAGAGACCCAGTACTTC.

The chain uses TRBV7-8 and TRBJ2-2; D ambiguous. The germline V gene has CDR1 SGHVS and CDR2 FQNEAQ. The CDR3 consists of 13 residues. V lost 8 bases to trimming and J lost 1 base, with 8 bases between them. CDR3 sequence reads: CASVRGNTGELFF. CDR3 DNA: TGTGCCAGCGTTAGAGGGAACACCGGGGAGCTGTTTTTT.

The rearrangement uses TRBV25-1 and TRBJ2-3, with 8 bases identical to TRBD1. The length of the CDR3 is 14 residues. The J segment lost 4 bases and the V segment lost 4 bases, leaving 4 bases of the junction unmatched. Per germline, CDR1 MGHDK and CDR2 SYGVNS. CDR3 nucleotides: TGTGCCAGCAGTGCCCCAGGGGGCCCAGATACGCAGTATTTT. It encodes CASSAPGGPDTQYF.

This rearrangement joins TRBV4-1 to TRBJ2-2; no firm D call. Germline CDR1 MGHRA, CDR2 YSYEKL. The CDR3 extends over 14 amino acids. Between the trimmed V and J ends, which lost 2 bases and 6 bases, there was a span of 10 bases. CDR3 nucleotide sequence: TGCGCCAGCAGCCAAATTGGGCGAGCCGGGGAGCTGTTTTTT. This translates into CASSQIGRAGELFF.

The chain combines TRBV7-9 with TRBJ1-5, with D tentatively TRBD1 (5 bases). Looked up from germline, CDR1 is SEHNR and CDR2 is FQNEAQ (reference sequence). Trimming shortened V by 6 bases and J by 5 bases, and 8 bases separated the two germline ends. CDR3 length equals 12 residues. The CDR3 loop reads CASRAGYQPQHF. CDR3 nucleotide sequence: TGTGCCAGCAGAGCAGGGTATCAGCCCCAGCATTTT.

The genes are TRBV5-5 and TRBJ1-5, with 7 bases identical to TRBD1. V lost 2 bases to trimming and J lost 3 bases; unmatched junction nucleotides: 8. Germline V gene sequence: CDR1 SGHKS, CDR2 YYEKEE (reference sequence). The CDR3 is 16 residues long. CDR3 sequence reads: CASSFGTDVNNQPQHF. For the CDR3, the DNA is TGTGCCAGCAGCTTTGGGACAGATGTAAACAATCAGCCCCAGCATTTT.

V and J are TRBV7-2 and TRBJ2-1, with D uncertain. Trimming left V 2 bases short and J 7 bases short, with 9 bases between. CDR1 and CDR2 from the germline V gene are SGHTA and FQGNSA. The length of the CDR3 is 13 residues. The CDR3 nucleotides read TGTGCCAGCAGCTTAAATCTTCCTAATGAGCAGTTCTTC. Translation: CASSLNLPNEQFF. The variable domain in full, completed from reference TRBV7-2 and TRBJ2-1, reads GAGVSQSPSNKVTEKGKDVELRCDPISGHTALYWYRQSLGQGLEFLIYFQGNSAPDKSGLPSDRFSAERTGGSVSTLTIQRTQQEDSAVYLCASSLNLPNEQFFGPGTRLTVL.

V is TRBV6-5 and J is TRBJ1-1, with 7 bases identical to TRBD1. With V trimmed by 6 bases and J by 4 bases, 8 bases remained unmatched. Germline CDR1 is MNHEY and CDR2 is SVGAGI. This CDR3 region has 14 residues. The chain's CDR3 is CASSRQGGITEAFF. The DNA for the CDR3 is TGTGCCAGCAGCCGACAGGGAGGAATCACTGAAGCTTTCTTT.

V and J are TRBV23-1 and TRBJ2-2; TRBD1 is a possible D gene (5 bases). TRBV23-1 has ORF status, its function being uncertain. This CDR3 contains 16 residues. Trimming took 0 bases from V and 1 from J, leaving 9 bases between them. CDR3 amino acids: CASSQSHGQNTGELFF. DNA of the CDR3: TGCGCCAGCAGTCAATCGCACGGACAGAACACCGGGGAGCTGTTTTTT.

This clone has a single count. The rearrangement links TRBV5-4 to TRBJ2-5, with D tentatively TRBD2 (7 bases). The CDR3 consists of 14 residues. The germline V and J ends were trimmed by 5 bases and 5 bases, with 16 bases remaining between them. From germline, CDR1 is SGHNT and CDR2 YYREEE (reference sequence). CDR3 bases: TGTGCCAGCAGAAGAGGGGGGGGCGAGGAGACCCAGTACTTC. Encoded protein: CASRRGGGEETQYF.

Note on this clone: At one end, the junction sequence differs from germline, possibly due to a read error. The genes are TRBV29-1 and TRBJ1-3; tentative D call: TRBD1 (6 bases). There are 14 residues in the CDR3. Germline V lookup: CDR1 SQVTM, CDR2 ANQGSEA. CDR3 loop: CSVDYTGSGNTIYF. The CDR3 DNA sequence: TGCAGCGTTGACTATACAGGGTCTGGGAACACCATATATTTT.

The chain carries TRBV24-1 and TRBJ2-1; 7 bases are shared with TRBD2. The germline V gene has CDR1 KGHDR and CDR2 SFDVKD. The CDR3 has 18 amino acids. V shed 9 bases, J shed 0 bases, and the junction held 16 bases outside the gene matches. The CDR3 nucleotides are TGTGCCACCGACCAGTTTAATTCGGGGGAGGGCTCCTACAATGAGCAGTTCTTC. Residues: CATDQFNSGEGSYNEQFF.